The rows below give T cell receptor beta chains drawn from one sample of a study of cytomegalovirus exposure and HLA in healthy donors. The assay was immunoSEQ multiplex PCR, and TCRdb's table has in-frame clones only and misses some. The data hold under 200,000 clones, with roughly an eighth observed a single time. What was sequenced was PBMCs. Source of these receptors: a man aged 50 or older in good health and CMV-seropositive. CDR3s leave out the opening cysteine and the closing phenylalanine or tryptophan.

j_call: TRBJ1-6; v_call: TRBV19; cdr3_aa: ASGRGGRGTSLGSYNSPLH
j_call: TRBJ2-2; v_call: TRBV9; cdr3_aa: ASSESPGTGELF
j_call: TRBJ1-1; v_call: TRBV7-2; cdr3_aa: ASSLVTGSTEAF
j_call: TRBJ2-1; v_call: TRBV6-1; cdr3_aa: ASSEPWTGNEQF
j_call: TRBJ1-1; v_call: TRBV5-1; cdr3_aa: ASSNGQGYSEAF
j_call: TRBJ1-5; v_call: TRBV6-5; cdr3_aa: ASSYTRDQPQH
j_call: TRBJ2-7; v_call: TRBV29-1; cdr3_aa: SVDLGQGAKEQY
j_call: TRBJ1-1; v_call: TRBV5-6; cdr3_aa: ASSGDRGDTEAF
j_call: TRBJ1-6; v_call: TRBV4-3; cdr3_aa: ASSQEGPDSSYNSPLH
j_call: TRBJ2-7; v_call: TRBV2; cdr3_aa: ASSRSSGAAYEQY
j_call: TRBJ1-1; v_call: TRBV15; cdr3_aa: ATSRGVDTEAF
j_call: TRBJ2-7; v_call: TRBV4-1; cdr3_aa: ASSPDRDYEQY
j_call: TRBJ2-1; v_call: TRBV19; cdr3_aa: ASSRRGQGNEQF
j_call: TRBJ2-5; v_call: TRBV6-5; cdr3_aa: ASSRETQY
j_call: TRBJ2-5; v_call: TRBV15; cdr3_aa: ATSQRQGGRSTQY
j_call: TRBJ1-2; v_call: TRBV28; cdr3_aa: ASSLVGRGYT
j_call: TRBJ2-2; v_call: TRBV6-1; cdr3_aa: ASSGTGLPTGELF
j_call: TRBJ2-7; v_call: TRBV29-1; cdr3_aa: SVSPGQGIIEQY
j_call: TRBJ1-5; v_call: TRBV7-8; cdr3_aa: ASSLGTRNQPQH
j_call: TRBJ1-1; v_call: TRBV6-1; cdr3_aa: ASSGKGDTEAF
j_call: TRBJ1-6; v_call: TRBV18; cdr3_aa: ASSPHDNSPLH